This T cell receptor beta chain was captured by sequencing in a study of blood T cell repertoires in COVID-19. Per the original data handling: Reference gene primer amplification gave estimated nucleated cell counts. Clones were sequenced by immunoSEQ multiplex PCR, and TCRdb holds only the in-frame ones, with some missing. V, J and clone size are taken as reported in that table, and D and trimming were inferred from the DNA itself. The repertoire holds about 200,000 clones, with about 88% as singletons. The germline V gene has CDR1 SGHTS and CDR2 YDEGEE. The CDR3 is made up of 18 amino acids. The V gene end was trimmed by 1 base and the J gene end by 1 base; junction bases not matched to a gene: 9.

Material for sequencing was peripheral blood. The gene calls are TRBV5-8 and TRBJ2-1; 9 nucleotides agree with TRBD2. This receptor was identified in a man younger than 35 with active or convalescent COVID-19. The DNA of the CDR3 is TGTGCCAGCAGCTTGAGACTAGCGGTACACGTTTCCTACAATGAGCAGTTCTTC. Its protein product is CASSLRLAVHVSYNEQFF.